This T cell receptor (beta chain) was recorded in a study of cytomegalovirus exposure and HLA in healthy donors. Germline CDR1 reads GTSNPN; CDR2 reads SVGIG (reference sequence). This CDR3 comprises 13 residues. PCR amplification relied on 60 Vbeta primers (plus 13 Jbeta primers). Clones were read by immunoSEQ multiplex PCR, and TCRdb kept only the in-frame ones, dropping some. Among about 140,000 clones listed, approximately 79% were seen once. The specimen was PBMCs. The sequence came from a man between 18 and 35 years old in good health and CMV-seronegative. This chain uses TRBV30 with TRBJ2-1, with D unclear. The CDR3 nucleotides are TGTGCAAGCGCTCTATCCACCTACAATGAGCAGTTCTTC. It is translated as CASALSTYNEQFF.